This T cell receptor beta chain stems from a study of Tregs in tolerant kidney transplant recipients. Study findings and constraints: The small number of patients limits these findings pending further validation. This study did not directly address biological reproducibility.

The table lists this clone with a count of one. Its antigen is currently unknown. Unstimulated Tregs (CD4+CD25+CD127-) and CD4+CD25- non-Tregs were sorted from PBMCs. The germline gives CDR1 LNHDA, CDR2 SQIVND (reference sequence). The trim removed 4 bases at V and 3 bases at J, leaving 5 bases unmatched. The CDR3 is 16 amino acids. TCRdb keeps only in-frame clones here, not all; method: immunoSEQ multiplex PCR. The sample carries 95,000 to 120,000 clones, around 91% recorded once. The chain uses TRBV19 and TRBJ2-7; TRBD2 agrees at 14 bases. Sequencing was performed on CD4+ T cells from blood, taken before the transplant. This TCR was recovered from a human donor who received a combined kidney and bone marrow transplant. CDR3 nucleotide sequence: TGTGCCAGTAGTAAGGGGACTAGCGGGAGTATCTACGAGCAGTACTTC. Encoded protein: CASSKGTSGSIYEQYF.